This TCR beta chain appears in the sequencing data of a study of post-analysis software for immune sequencing data. Germline CDR1 reads SGHTA; CDR2 reads FQGNSA. Trimming stripped 6 bases from V and 8 bases from J, with 16 bases between. The CDR3 totals 13 residues. Every TCR beta cDNA library bore unique molecular identifiers. TCRdb passed the PCR reads through MiXCR, listing each CDR3 protein once. The sample holds approximately 690,000 distinct CDR3 sequences, approximately 60% seen once. This clonotype was detected only a few times. Its antigen is currently unknown. Study outcomes and limitations: F-measure co-clustering was strong for batch-matched samples. TRBV5-6, TRBV5-1 and TRBV20-1 belonged to a set of roughly five TRBV segments that were more frequent in patients than controls.

The TCR originated in a girl aged 2 to 9 with multiple sclerosis. Sequenced: blood. The V call is TRBV7-2, the J call TRBJ1-2, with D perhaps TRBD1 (6 bases). CDR3 loop: CASSLVQGRGYTF. The CDR3 nucleotides read TGTGCCAGCAGTTTGGTACAGGGACGAGGCTACACCTTC.